This T cell receptor (beta chain) comes out of a study of T cells after yellow fever vaccination. Study information: SMART-Seq v4 Ultra Low Input served to prepare low-cell-number fractions.

Germline V CDR1 and CDR2: SEHNR, FQNEAQ (reference sequence). The CDR3 covers 15 residues. The V gene end was trimmed by 0 bases and the J gene end by 1 base; junction bases not matched to a gene: 1. On this clonotype: Antigen specificity is unknown.

TCR cDNA, made by 5'RACE template switching, carried an added universal primer site and UMIs. TCRdb analysed the 5' RACE reads with MiXCR anew, one entry per CDR3 protein. The sample records about 500,000 distinct CDR3 sequences, around 16% being singletons. Whole-study results and caveats: The booster response re-showed most primary clones: 96% CD4, 88% CD8.

The sequences come from PBMCs, collected 5 to 6 days after the first yellow fever vaccination. This rearrangement joins TRBV7-9 to TRBJ2-7; the match to TRBD1 covers 9 bases. The receptor's source is a man aged 18 to 30 who received the YFV17D yellow fever vaccine. The DNA of the CDR3 is TGTGCCAGCAGCTTAGCACAGGGGGCTTCCTACGAGCAGTACTTC. Its protein product is CASSLAQGASYEQYF.